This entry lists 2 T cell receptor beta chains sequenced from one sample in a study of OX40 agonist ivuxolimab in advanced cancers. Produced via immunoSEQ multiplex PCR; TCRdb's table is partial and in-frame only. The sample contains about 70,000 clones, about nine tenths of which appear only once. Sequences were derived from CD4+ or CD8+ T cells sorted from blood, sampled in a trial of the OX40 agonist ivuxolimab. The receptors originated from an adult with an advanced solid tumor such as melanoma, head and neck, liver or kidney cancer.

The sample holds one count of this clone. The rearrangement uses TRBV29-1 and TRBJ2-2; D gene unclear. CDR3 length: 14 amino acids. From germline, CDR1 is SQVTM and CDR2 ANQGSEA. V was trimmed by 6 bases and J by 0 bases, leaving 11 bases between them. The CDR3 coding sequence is TGCAGCGTCGACCCGAACACGAACACCGGGGAGCTGTTTTTT. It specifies CSVDPNTNTGELFF.

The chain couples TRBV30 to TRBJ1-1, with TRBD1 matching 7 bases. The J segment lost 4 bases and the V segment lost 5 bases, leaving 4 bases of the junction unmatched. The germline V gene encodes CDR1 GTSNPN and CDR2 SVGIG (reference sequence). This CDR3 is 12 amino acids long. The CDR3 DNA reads TGTGCCTGGCAGGGGGTAGGCACTGAAGCTTTCTTT. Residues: CAWQGVGTEAFF.